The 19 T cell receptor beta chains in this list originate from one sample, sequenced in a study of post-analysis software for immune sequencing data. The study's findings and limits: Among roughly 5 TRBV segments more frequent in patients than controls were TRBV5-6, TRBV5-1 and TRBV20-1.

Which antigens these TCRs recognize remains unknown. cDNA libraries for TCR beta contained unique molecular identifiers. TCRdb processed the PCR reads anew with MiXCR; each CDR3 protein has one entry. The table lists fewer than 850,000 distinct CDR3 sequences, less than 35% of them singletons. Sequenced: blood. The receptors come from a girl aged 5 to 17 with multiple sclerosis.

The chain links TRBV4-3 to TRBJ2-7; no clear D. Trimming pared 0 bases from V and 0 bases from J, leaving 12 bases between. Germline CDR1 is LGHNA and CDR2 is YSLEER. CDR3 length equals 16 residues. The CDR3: CASSQDAAGNSYEQYF. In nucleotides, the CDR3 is TGCGCCAGCAGCCAAGACGCGGCAGGCAACTCCTACGAGCAGTACTTC.

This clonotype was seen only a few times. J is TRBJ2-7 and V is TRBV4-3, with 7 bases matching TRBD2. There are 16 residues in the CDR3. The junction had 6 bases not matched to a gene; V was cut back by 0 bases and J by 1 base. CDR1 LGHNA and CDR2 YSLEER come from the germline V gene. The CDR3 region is CASSQDPAGDSYEQYF. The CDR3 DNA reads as TGCGCCAGCAGCCAAGATCCGGCGGGGGATTCCTACGAGCAGTACTTC.

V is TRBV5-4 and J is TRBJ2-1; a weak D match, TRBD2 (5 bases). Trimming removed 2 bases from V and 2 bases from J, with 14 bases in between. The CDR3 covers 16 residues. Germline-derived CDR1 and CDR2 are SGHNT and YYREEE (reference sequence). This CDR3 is CASSLDVARTYNEQFF. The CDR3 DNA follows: TGTGCCAGCAGCTTAGACGTAGCGAGAACCTACAATGAGCAGTTCTTC.

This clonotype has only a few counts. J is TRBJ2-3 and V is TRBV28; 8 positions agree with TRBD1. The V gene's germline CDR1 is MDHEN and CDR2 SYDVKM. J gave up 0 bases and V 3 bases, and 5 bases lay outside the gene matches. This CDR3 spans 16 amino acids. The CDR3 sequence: CASSFPRQGSTDTQYF. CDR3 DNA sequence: TGTGCCAGCAGTTTTCCGAGACAGGGGAGCACAGATACGCAGTATTTT.

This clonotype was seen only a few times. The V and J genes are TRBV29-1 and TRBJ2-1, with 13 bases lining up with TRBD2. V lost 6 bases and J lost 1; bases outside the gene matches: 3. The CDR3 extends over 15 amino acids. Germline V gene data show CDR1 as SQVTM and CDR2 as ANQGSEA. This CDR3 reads CSVTLAGGSYNEQFF. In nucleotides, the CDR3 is TGCAGCGTGACACTAGCGGGAGGGTCCTACAATGAGCAGTTCTTC.

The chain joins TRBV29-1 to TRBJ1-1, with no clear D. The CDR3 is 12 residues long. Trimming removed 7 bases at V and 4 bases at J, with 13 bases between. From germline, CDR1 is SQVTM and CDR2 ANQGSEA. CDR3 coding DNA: TGCAGCGCTTGGGAGGGCAGCACTGAAGCTTTCTTT. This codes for CSAWEGSTEAFF.

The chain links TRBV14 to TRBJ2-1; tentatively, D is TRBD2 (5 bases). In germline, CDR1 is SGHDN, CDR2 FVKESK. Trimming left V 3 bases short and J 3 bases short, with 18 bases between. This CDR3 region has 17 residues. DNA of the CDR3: TGTGCCAGCAGCCAGGGAGTAGCTTGGATCGGCTACAATGAGCAGTTCTTC. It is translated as CASSQGVAWIGYNEQFF.

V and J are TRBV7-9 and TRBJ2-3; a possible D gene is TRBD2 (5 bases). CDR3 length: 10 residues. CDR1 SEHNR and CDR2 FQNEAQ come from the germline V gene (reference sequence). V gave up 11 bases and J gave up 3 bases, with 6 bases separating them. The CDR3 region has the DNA TGTGCCGGGGAGACAGATACGCAGTATTTT. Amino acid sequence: CAGETDTQYF. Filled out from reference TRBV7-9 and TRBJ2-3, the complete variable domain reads DTGVSQNPRHKITKRGQNVTFRCDPISEHNRLYWYRQTLGQGPEFLTYFQNEAQLEKSRLLSDRFSAERPKGSFSTLEIQRTEQGDSAMYLCAGETDTQYFGPGTRLTVL.

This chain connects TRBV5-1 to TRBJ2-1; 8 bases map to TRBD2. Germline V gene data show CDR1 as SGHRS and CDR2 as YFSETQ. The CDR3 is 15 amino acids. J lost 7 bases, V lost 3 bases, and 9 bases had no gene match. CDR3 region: CASSWSGGGGNEQFF. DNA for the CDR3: TGCGCCAGCAGCTGGAGCGGGGGAGGTGGAAATGAGCAGTTCTTC. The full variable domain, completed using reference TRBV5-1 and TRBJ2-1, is KAGVTQTPRYLIKTRGQQVTLSCSPISGHRSVSWYQQTPGQGLQFLFEYFSETQRNKGNFPGRFSGRQFSNSRSEMNVSTLELGDSALYLCASSWSGGGGNEQFFGPGTRLTVL.

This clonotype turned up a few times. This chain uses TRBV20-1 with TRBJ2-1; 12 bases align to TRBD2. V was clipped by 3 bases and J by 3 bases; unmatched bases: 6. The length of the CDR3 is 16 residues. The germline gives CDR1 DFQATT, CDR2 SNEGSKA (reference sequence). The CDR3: CSASITSGRIYNEQFF. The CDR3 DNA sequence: TGCAGTGCTAGCATAACTAGCGGGAGGATCTACAATGAGCAGTTCTTC.

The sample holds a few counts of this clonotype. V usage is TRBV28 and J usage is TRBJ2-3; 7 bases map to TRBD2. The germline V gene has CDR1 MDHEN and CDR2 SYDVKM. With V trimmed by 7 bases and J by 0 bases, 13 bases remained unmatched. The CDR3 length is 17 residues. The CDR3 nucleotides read TGTGCCAGCAACCCAACCGGGGGGACCGTAAGCACAGATACGCAGTATTTT. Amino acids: CASNPTGGTVSTDTQYF.

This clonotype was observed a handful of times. Here the CDR3 DNA reads TGTGCCAGCAGCTTAGCGGTCTCTAGCGGGATCCGCACAGATACGCAGTATTTT. This codes for CASSLAVSSGIRTDTQYF. The chain links TRBV7-2 to TRBJ2-3; 9 bases are shared with TRBD2. This CDR3 contains 18 residues. With V trimmed by 0 bases and J by 1 base, 8 bases remained unmatched. The germline gives CDR1 SGHTA, CDR2 FQGNSA.

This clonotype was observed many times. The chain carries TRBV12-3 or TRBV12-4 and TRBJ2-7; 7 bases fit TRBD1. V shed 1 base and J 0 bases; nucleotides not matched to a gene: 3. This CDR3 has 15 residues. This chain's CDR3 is CASSLVGGLSYEQYF. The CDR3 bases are TGTGCCAGCAGTTTAGTAGGGGGCCTCTCCTACGAGCAGTACTTC.

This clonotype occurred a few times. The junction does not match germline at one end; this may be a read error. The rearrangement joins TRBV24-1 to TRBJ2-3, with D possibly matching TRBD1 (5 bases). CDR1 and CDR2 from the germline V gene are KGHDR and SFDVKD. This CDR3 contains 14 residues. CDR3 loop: CATSGYQGTDTQYF. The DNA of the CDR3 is TGTGCCACCAGTGGCTACCAGGGCACCGATACGCAGTATTTT.

The CDR3 DNA follows: TGTGCCATCAGTGAGCAGGCAGGGGAGACCGGGGAGCTGTTTTTT. Amino acid sequence: CAISEQAGETGELFF. V gene TRBV10-3 combines with J gene TRBJ2-2; D perhaps matches TRBD1 (6 bases). Germline CDR1 reads ENHRY; CDR2 reads SYGVKD. This CDR3 is 15 amino acids long. V lost 2 bases, J lost 5 bases, and 12 bases lay in between.

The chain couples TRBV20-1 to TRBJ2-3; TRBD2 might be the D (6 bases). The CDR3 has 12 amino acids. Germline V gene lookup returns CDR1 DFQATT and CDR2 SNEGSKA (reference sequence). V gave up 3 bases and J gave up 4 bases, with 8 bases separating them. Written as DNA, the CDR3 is TGCAGTGCTAGGGGACTCGCAGATACGCAGTATTTT. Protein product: CSARGLADTQYF.

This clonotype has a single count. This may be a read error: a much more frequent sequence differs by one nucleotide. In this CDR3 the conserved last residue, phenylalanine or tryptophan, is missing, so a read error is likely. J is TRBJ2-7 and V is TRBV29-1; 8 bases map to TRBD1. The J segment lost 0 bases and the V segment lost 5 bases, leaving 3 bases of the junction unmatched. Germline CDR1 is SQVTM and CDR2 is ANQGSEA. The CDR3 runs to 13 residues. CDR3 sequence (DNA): TGCAGCGTTTCCGGGACAGGCTCCTACGAGCAGTACTGC. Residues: CSVSGTGSYEQYC.

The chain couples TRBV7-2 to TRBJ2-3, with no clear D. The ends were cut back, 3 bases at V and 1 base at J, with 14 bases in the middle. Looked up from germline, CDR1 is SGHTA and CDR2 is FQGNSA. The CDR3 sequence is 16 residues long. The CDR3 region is CASSFLRSRGTDTQYF. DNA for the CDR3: TGTGCCAGCAGCTTTCTCCGGTCACGGGGCACAGATACGCAGTATTTT.

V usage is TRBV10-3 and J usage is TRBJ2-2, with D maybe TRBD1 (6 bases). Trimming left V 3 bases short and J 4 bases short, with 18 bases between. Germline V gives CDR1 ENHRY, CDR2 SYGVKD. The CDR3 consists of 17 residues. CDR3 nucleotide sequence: TGTGCCATCAGTGACTCCGGACAGACGACGGTCACCGGGGAGCTGTTTTTT. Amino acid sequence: CAISDSGQTTVTGELFF.